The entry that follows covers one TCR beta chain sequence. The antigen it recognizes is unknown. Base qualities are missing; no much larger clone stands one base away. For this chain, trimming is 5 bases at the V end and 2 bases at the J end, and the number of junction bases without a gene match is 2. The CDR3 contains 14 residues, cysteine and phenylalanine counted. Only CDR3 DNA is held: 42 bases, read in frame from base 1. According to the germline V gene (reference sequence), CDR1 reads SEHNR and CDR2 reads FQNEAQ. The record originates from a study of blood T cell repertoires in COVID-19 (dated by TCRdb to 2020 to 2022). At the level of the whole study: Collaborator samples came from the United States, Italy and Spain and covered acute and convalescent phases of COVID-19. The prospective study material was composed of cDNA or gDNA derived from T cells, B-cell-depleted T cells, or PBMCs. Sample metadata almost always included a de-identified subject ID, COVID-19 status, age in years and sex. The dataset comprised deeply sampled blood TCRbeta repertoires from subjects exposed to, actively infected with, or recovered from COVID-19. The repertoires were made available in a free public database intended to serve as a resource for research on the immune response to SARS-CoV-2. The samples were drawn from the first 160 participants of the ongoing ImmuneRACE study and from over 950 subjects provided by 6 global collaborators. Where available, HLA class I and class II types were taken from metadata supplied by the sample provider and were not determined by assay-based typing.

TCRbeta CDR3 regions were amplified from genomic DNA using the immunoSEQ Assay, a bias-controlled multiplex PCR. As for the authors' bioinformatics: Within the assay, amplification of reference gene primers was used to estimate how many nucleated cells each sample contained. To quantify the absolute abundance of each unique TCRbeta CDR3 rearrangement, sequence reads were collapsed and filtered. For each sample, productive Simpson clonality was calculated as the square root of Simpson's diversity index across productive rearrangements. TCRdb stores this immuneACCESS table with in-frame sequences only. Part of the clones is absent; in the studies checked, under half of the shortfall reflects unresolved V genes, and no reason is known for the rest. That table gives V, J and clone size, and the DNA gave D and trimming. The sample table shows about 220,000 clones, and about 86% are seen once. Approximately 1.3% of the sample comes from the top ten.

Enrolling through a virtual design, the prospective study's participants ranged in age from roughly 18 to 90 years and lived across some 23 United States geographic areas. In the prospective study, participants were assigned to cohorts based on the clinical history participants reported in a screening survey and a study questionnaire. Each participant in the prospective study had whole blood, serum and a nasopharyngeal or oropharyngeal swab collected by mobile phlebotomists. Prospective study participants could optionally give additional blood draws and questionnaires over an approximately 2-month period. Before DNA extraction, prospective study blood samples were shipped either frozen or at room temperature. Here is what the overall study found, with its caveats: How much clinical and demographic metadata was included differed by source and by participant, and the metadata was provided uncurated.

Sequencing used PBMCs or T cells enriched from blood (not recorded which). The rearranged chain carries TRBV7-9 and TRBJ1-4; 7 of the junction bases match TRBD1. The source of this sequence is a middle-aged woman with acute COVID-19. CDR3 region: CASSTRGTNEKLFF. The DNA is TGTGCCAGCAGCACCAGGGGGACTAATGAAAAACTGTTTTTT. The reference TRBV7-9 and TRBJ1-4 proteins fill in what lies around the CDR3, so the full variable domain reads DTGVSQNPRHKITKRGQNVTFRCDPISEHNRLYWYRQTLGQGPEFLTYFQNEAQLEKSRLLSDRFSAERPKGSFSTLEIQRTEQGDSAMYLCASSTRGTNEKLFFGSGTQLSVL.